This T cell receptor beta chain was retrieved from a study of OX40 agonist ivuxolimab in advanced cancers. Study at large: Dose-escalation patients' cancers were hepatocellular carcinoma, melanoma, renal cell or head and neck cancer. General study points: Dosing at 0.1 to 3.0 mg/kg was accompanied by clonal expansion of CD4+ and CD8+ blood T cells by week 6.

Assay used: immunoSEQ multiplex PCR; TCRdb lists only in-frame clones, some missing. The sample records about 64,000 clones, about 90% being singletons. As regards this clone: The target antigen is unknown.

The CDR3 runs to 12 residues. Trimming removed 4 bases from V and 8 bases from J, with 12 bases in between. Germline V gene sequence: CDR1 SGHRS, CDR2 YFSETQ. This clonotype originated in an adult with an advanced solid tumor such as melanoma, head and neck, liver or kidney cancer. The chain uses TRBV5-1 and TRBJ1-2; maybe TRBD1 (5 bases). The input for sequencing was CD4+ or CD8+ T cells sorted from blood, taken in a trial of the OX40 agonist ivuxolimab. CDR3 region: CASSLIGEGYTF. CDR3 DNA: TGCGCCAGCAGCCTCATAGGGGAGGGCTACACCTTC. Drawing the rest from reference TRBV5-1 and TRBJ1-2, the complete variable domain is KAGVTQTPRYLIKTRGQQVTLSCSPISGHRSVSWYQQTPGQGLQFLFEYFSETQRNKGNFPGRFSGRQFSNSRSEMNVSTLELGDSALYLCASSLIGEGYTFGSGTRLTVV.